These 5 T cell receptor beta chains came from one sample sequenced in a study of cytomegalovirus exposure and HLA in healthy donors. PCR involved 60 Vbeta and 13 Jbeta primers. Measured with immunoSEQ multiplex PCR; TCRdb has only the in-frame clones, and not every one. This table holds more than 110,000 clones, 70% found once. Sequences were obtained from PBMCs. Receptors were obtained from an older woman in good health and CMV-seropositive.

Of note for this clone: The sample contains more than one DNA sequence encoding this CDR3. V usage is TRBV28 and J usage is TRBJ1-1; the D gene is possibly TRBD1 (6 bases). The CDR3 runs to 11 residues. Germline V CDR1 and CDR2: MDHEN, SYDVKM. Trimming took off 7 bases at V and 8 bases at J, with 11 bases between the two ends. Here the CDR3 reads CASTVDREAFF. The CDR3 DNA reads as TGTGCCAGCACTGTAGACAGGGAAGCTTTCTTT.

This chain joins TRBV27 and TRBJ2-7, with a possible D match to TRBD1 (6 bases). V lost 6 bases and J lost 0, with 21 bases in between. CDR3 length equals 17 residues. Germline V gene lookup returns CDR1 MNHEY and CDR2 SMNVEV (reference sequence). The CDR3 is CASSRAYGTTASYEQYF. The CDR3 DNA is TGTGCCAGCAGCAGAGCCTATGGGACAACGGCCTCCTACGAGCAGTACTTC.

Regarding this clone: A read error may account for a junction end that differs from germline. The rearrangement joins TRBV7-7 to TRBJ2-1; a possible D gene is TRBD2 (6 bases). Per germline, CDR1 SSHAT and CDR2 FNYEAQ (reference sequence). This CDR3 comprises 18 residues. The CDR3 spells CASSPRPGSLPGVGEQFF. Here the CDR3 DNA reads TGTGCTAGCAGCCCCCGCCCGGGCAGTCTCCCGGGGGTGGGTGAGCAGTTCTTC.

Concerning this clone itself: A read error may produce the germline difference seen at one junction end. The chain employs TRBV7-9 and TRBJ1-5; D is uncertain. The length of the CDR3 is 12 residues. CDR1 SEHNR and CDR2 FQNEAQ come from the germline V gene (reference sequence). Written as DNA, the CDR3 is TGTTCCAGCAGCTACTTAAATCAGCCCCAGCATTTT. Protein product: CSSSYLNQPQHF.

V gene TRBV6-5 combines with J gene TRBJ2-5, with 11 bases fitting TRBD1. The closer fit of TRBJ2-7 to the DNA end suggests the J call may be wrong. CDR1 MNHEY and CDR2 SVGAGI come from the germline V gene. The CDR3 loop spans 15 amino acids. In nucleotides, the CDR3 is TGTGCCAGCAGTTACCGGGACAGGGGGAACTACGAGCAGTACTTC. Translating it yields CASSYRDRGNYEQYF.